This T cell receptor beta chain was documented in a study of T cell responses to AZD1222 COVID-19 vaccine. Study-wide results and limits: Unmutated regions of variants are reportedly targeted by nearly half of spike-specific TCRs.

On this clone itself: Its antigen is undetermined.

Method: immunoSEQ multiplex PCR; TCRdb's copy keeps in-frame clones and lacks some. Among under 95,000 clones, 85% to 90% were seen once, and the ten largest hold 6% to 7.5%. Trimming removed 3 bases from V and 2 bases from J; junction bases left unmatched: 15. Germline V gene data show CDR1 as SGHRS and CDR2 as YFSETQ. This CDR3 spans 19 amino acids. This sequence originates from an adult who received the AZD1222 COVID-19 vaccine. Sequenced here: peripheral blood, sampled 28 days after the second AZD1222 dose. The gene calls are TRBV5-1 and TRBJ2-2, with 8 nucleotides matching TRBD2. The DNA for the CDR3 is TGCGCCAGCAGCTCGAAGCAGGGGTGGCTAGCGGGTAACACCGGGGAGCTGTTTTTT. Its translation is CASSSKQGWLAGNTGELFF. The whole variable domain, remainder taken from reference TRBV5-1 and TRBJ2-2, is KAGVTQTPRYLIKTRGQQVTLSCSPISGHRSVSWYQQTPGQGLQFLFEYFSETQRNKGNFPGRFSGRQFSNSRSEMNVSTLELGDSALYLCASSSKQGWLAGNTGELFFGEGSRLTVL.